This T cell receptor beta chain was sequenced for a study of CD8 T cells in Susac syndrome. Study-level information: Clinical remission applied to under 10 sequenced Susac syndrome patients, and five or six had active disease.

TEMRA cells were FACS-enriched, unlike CD8+ and CD4+ T cells, which were negatively isolated. Study findings and constraints: Clonal expansion was missing from Susac syndrome CD4+ T cell repertoires.

This clonotype was seen once. Its specificity is unknown. A quantity of about 0.45 to 1 ug RNA underwent reverse transcription using random hexamers. Amplification of TCR beta CDR3 spanned 54 Vbeta and 13 Jbeta via immunoSEQ multiplex PCR. TCRdb re-derived calls from the immunoSEQ multiplex PCR reads in MiXCR, one entry per CDR3 protein. The sample records more than 200,000 distinct CDR3 sequences, about 94% being singletons. The V gene lost 4 bases and the J gene lost 4 bases, with 14 bases spanning the gap. Germline V gene sequence: CDR1 LNHDA, CDR2 SQIVND (reference sequence). This CDR3 has 15 residues.

Sequenced: CD4+ T cells from PBMCs. The gene calls are TRBV19 and TRBJ1-5; D ambiguous. The sequence was collected from a human donor with Susac syndrome. The CDR3 DNA follows: TGTGCCAGTAGTACAACTCGGGCTGGTAATCAGCCCCAGCATTTT. Its translation: CASSTTRAGNQPQHF.